This is a list of T cell receptor beta chains from one sample in a study of T-cell reconstitution after alpha-beta-depleted transplantation in children. TCRdb processed the PCR reads anew with MiXCR; each CDR3 protein has one entry. The data contain around 100,000 distinct CDR3 sequences, about 8% of them singletons. The source material was PBMCs, sampled before TCRalphabeta/CD19-depleted stem cell transplant. The receptors were gathered from a boy aged 2 to 9 with acute lymphoblastic leukemia, due to receive a stem cell transplant. The CDR3 runs from the conserved cysteine through the conserved F or W. A D gene is named only where the DNA matches it firmly. Not all rows give a size; the values are once, few, many and, for expanded clones, a class.

cdr3_length | clone_size | d_call | j_call | v_call | cdr3_aa | cdr3_nt
15 | many | TRBD1 | TRBJ2-1 | TRBV6-5 | CASTLGTGGYNEQFF | TGTGCCAGCACTCTCGGGACAGGGGGCTACAATGAGCAGTTCTTC
18 | few | . | TRBJ1-1 | TRBV3-1 | CASSQRWNLAGVNTEAFF | TGTGCCAGCAGCCAAAGGTGGAATTTGGCAGGAGTGAACACTGAAGCTTTCTTT
15 | few | TRBD1 | TRBJ1-4 | TRBV4-2 | CASSQDGTGQEKLFF | TGTGCCAGCAGCCAGGACGGGACAGGTCAAGAAAAACTGTTTTTT
14 | many | . | TRBJ2-3 | TRBV20-1 | CSASPLGSTDTQYF | TGCAGTGCTAGTCCTCTGGGTTCCACAGATACGCAGTATTTT
13 | many | TRBD2 | TRBJ2-1 | TRBV7-9 | CATPGGRHNEQFF | TGTGCCACCCCGGGGGGACGGCACAATGAGCAGTTCTTC
14 | many | . | TRBJ1-2 | TRBV29-1 | CSVEDSWERHGYTF | TGCAGCGTTGAAGATTCGTGGGAACGCCATGGCTACACCTTC
14 | . | . | TRBJ1-1 | TRBV9 | CASSTDTGDTEAFF | TGTGCCAGCAGCACAGATACGGGGGACACTGAAGCTTTCTTT
20 | many | TRBD2 | TRBJ2-3 | TRBV20-1 | CSARMIDQEVAGGPGDTQYF | TGCAGTGCTAGAATGATAGACCAGGAGGTAGCGGGGGGGCCGGGCGATACGCAGTATTTT
13 | few | TRBD1 | TRBJ2-7 | TRBV12-3/TRBV12-4 | CASSWDRGLEQYF | TGTGCCAGCAGTTGGGACAGGGGGCTCGAGCAGTACTTC
15 | many | TRBD1 | TRBJ2-2 | TRBV18 | CASSPTGGVGGELFF | TGTGCCAGCTCACCGACAGGGGGAGTCGGCGGGGAGCTGTTTTTT
17 | few | TRBD1 | TRBJ1-2 | TRBV5-1 | CASSPGTGARRYYGYTF | TGCGCCAGCAGCCCGGGGACAGGGGCCCGTCGATACTATGGCTACACCTTC
13 | . | . | TRBJ1-2 | TRBV19 | CASRLSMQDGYTF | TGTGCCAGTAGACTCTCAATGCAGGATGGCTACACCTTC
15 | . | . | TRBJ2-7 | TRBV2 | CASSYEQGNIHEQYF | TGTGCCAGCAGTTATGAACAGGGAAATATCCACGAGCAGTACTTC
14 | few | . | TRBJ1-1 | TRBV7-9 | CASTDGAKGTEAFF | TGTGCCAGCACCGACGGCGCTAAGGGCACTGAAGCTTTCTTT
15 | few | . | TRBJ2-1 | TRBV9 | CASSVAGNSYNEQFF | TGTGCCAGCAGCGTAGCTGGGAACTCCTACAATGAGCAGTTCTTC
16 | few | . | TRBJ2-4 | TRBV20-1 | CSARARGTAYKNIQYF | TGCAGTGCTAGAGCGCGCGGGACGGCATACAAAAACATTCAGTACTTC
14 | many | . | TRBJ1-2 | TRBV9 | CASSAGDLNYGYTF | TGTGCCAGCAGCGCGGGGGACCTTAACTATGGCTACACCTTC
14 | few | TRBD1 | TRBJ1-1 | TRBV25-1 | CASREDRANTEAFF | TGTGCCAGCAGGGAGGACAGGGCGAACACTGAAGCTTTCTTT
14 | many | . | TRBJ1-1 | TRBV20-1 | CSAREPSTSTEAFF | TGCAGTGCTAGAGAACCATCGACCTCCACTGAAGCTTTCTTT
14 | few | . | TRBJ1-5 | TRBV5-6 | CASSPPGANQPQHF | TGTGCCAGCAGTCCGCCGGGGGCCAATCAGCCCCAGCATTTT
15 | many | TRBD2 | TRBJ2-3 | TRBV7-8 | CASSLVGLAPDTQYF | TGTGCCAGCAGCTTAGTGGGACTAGCCCCAGATACGCAGTATTTT
15 | many | TRBD2 | TRBJ2-3 | TRBV27 | CASSLAGGHPDTQYF | TGTGCCAGCAGTTTAGCGGGGGGGCATCCAGATACGCAGTATTTT
18 | . | TRBD2 | TRBJ2-1 | TRBV5-5 | CASSLGAASGGLYNEQFF | TGTGCCAGCAGCTTAGGGGCGGCTAGCGGGGGCCTTTACAATGAGCAGTTCTTC
14 | many | . | TRBJ2-1 | TRBV12-3/TRBV12-4 | CASRMASGYNEQFF | TGTGCCAGCAGGATGGCTTCGGGGTACAATGAGCAGTTCTTC
13 | few | . | TRBJ2-1 | TRBV5-1 | CASSQPGYNEQFF | TGCGCCAGCAGCCAGCCGGGGTACAATGAGCAGTTCTTC
14 | . | . | TRBJ1-1 | TRBV19 | CASSPGDWGTEAFF | TGTGCCAGTAGCCCAGGGGATTGGGGCACTGAAGCTTTCTTT
12 | once | . | TRBJ2-1 | TRBV5-4 | CASGPRGKEQFF | TGTGCCAGCGGCCCCCGGGGAAAAGAGCAGTTCTTC
16 | few | TRBD1 | TRBJ1-5 | TRBV3-1 | CASSRERTGSNQPQHF | TGTGCCAGCAGCCGCGAACGGACAGGTAGTAATCAGCCCCAGCATTTT
14 | many | . | TRBJ1-5 | TRBV12-3/TRBV12-4 | CASSFSGSGQPQHF | TGTGCCAGCAGTTTTTCAGGGTCGGGACAGCCCCAGCATTTT
15 | few | TRBD2 | TRBJ2-5 | TRBV5-1 | CASSLVAGGQETQYF | TGCGCCAGCAGCTTGGTCGCGGGGGGCCAAGAGACCCAGTACTTC
16 | many | TRBD2 | TRBJ2-7 | TRBV4-2 | CASSQSGTSGGYEQYF | TGTGCCAGCAGCCAATCCGGGACTAGCGGGGGTTACGAGCAGTACTTC
16 | many | TRBD1 | TRBJ1-5 | TRBV15 | CATSRETGTVNQPQHF | TGTGCCACCAGCAGAGAGACCGGGACAGTGAATCAGCCCCAGCATTTT
14 | many | . | TRBJ2-1 | TRBV29-1 | CSSRDRSSYNEQFF | TGCAGCTCCAGAGACAGGAGCTCCTACAATGAGCAGTTCTTC
13 | few | . | TRBJ1-2 | TRBV15 | CATSRDQGRGYTF | TGTGCCACCAGCAGAGATCAGGGTCGTGGCTACACCTTC
14 | many | TRBD1 | TRBJ1-4 | TRBV18 | CASSPRDSSEKLFF | TGTGCCAGCTCACCCCGGGACAGTTCTGAAAAACTGTTTTTT
18 | many | TRBD2 | TRBJ2-5 | TRBV11-2 | CASSLVGTSGGARETQYF | TGTGCCAGCAGCTTGGTGGGGACTAGCGGGGGGGCCAGGGAGACCCAGTACTTC
16 | . | . | TRBJ2-3 | TRBV6-2/TRBV6-3 | CASSPSRRTSTDTQYF | TGTGCCAGCAGCCCCTCGCGACGGACCAGCACAGATACGCAGTATTTT
10 | few | . | TRBJ2-3 | TRBV7-3 | CASNHNTQYF | TGTGCCAGCAACCATAATACGCAGTATTTT
13 | many | . | TRBJ2-3 | TRBV7-9 | CASSGQGLDTQYF | TGTGCCAGCAGCGGGCAGGGGTTAGATACGCAGTATTTT
14 | few | . | TRBJ1-6 | TRBV7-9 | CASCRGTGNSPLHF | TGTGCCAGCTGTCGCGGGACCGGTAATTCACCCCTCCACTTT